A selection of T cell receptor beta chains follows, all from one sample in a study of shared clonotypes between healthy human individuals. Repertoires were generated with immunoSEQ multiplex PCR, while TCRdb's copy carries only in-frame clones and drops some. The sample records around 320,000 clones, roughly 91% being singletons. The sequenced material came from memory CD8+ T cells sorted from blood. The receptor set was obtained from a man aged 18-30 years in good health. CDR3s include the opening cysteine and the closing phenylalanine or tryptophan. The D gene is left open where the match is weak. Size tells how often a clone was seen (once, few, many) or the class of an expanded clone, and some rows leave it out.

J gene: TRBJ2-4; V gene: TRBV29-1; clone size: NA; D gene: NA; CDR3 protein: CSVDEVDIQYF; CDR3 DNA: TGCAGCGTTGATGAGGTGGACATTCAGTACTTC
J gene: TRBJ2-3; V gene: TRBV29-1; clone size: NA; D gene: NA; CDR3 protein: CSVVLVARSFTDTQYF; CDR3 DNA: TGCAGCGTTGTCTTAGTCGCCAGGAGTTTTACAGATACGCAGTATTTT
J gene: TRBJ2-1; V gene: TRBV7-6; clone size: NA; D gene: NA; CDR3 protein: CASSLGTGPGLVVLEQFF; CDR3 DNA: TGTGCCAGCAGCTTAGGGACAGGGCCGGGACTAGTAGTGCTAGAGCAGTTCTTC
J gene: TRBJ2-7; V gene: TRBV14; clone size: NA; D gene: NA; CDR3 protein: CASSQDRETSSYEQYF; CDR3 DNA: TGTGCCAGCAGCCAAGATCGGGAAACTAGCTCCTACGAGCAGTACTTC
J gene: TRBJ2-5; V gene: TRBV9; clone size: NA; D gene: NA; CDR3 protein: CASSGVPQETQYF; CDR3 DNA: TGTGCCAGCAGCGGGGTCCCCCAAGAGACCCAGTACTTC
J gene: TRBJ1-4; V gene: TRBV5-6; clone size: once; D gene: TRBD1; CDR3 protein: CASSLSGGNEKLFF; CDR3 DNA: TGTGCCAGCAGCTTGTCAGGGGGGAATGAAAAACTGTTTTTT
J gene: TRBJ1-2; V gene: TRBV6-5; clone size: NA; D gene: TRBD1; CDR3 protein: CASSDQGAHGYTF; CDR3 DNA: TGTGCCAGCAGCGACCAGGGGGCTCATGGCTACACCTTC
J gene: TRBJ2-7; V gene: TRBV10-3; clone size: NA; D gene: NA; CDR3 protein: CAISESFPRNSYEQYF; CDR3 DNA: TGTGCCATCAGTGAGTCTTTCCCCAGGAACTCCTACGAGCAGTACTTC
J gene: TRBJ2-2; V gene: TRBV2; clone size: NA; D gene: NA; CDR3 protein: CASSGGRGAGELFF; CDR3 DNA: TGTGCCAGCAGTGGTGGCAGGGGGGCCGGGGAGCTGTTTTTT
J gene: TRBJ1-3; V gene: TRBV4-3; clone size: NA; D gene: NA; CDR3 protein: CASSQDHGNTIYF; CDR3 DNA: TGCGCCAGCAGCCAGGACCATGGAAACACCATATATTTT
J gene: TRBJ1-5; V gene: TRBV27; clone size: NA; D gene: NA; CDR3 protein: CASSFQGPNQPQHF; CDR3 DNA: TGTGCCAGCAGCTTCCAAGGGCCGAATCAGCCCCAGCATTTT
J gene: TRBJ2-3; V gene: TRBV10-3; clone size: once; D gene: TRBD2; CDR3 protein: CAISGREGDTQYF; CDR3 DNA: TGTGCCATCAGTGGACGGGAGGGTGATACGCAGTATTTT
J gene: TRBJ2-7; V gene: TRBV13; clone size: once; D gene: TRBD1; CDR3 protein: CASSLGTGGHEQYF; CDR3 DNA: TGTGCCAGCAGCTTGGGAACAGGGGGCCACGAGCAGTACTTC
J gene: TRBJ2-3; V gene: TRBV25-1; clone size: once; D gene: NA; CDR3 protein: CASSPTRGYYTDTQYF; CDR3 DNA: TGTGCCAGCAGCCCAACCCGGGGCTATTACACAGATACGCAGTATTTT
J gene: TRBJ1-5; V gene: TRBV6-6; clone size: many; D gene: NA; CDR3 protein: CASSSPGVNQPQHF; CDR3 DNA: TGTGCCAGCTCCTCGCCAGGGGTCAACCAGCCCCAGCATTTT
J gene: TRBJ1-5; V gene: TRBV28; clone size: NA; D gene: NA; CDR3 protein: CASSLIWGQPQHF; CDR3 DNA: TGTGCCAGCAGTCTGATATGGGGGCAGCCCCAGCATTTT
J gene: TRBJ1-1; V gene: TRBV4-1; clone size: few; D gene: NA; CDR3 protein: CASSQWLGNTEAFF; CDR3 DNA: TGCGCCAGCAGCCAATGGCTCGGGAACACTGAAGCTTTCTTT
J gene: TRBJ2-7; V gene: TRBV2; clone size: NA; D gene: NA; CDR3 protein: CASSGRVEQYF; CDR3 DNA: TGTGCCAGCAGTGGCAGGGTCGAGCAGTACTTC
J gene: TRBJ2-7; V gene: TRBV6-6; clone size: NA; D gene: NA; CDR3 protein: CASSYSGGEYEQYF; CDR3 DNA: TGTGCCAGCAGTTACTCGGGGGGTGAATACGAGCAGTACTTC
J gene: TRBJ2-5; V gene: TRBV30; clone size: NA; D gene: NA; CDR3 protein: CAWSPMGETQYF; CDR3 DNA: TGTGCCTGGAGTCCGATGGGAGAGACCCAGTACTTC
J gene: TRBJ2-1; V gene: TRBV27; clone size: NA; D gene: NA; CDR3 protein: CASARASNEQFF; CDR3 DNA: TGTGCCAGCGCCAGGGCATCGAATGAGCAGTTCTTC
J gene: TRBJ2-5; V gene: TRBV6-5; clone size: NA; D gene: NA; CDR3 protein: CASSTPRVIQTQYF; CDR3 DNA: TGTGCCAGCAGTACACCCAGGGTAATCCAGACCCAGTACTTC
J gene: TRBJ1-6; V gene: TRBV30; clone size: NA; D gene: NA; CDR3 protein: CAWGGENYNSPLHF; CDR3 DNA: TGTGCCTGGGGGGGGGAGAACTATAATTCACCCCTCCACTTT
J gene: TRBJ2-3; V gene: TRBV27; clone size: few; D gene: TRBD2; CDR3 protein: CASSPGLAGFIGTDTQYF; CDR3 DNA: TGTGCCAGCTCCCCGGGACTAGCGGGATTCATTGGGACAGATACGCAGTATTTT
J gene: TRBJ1-1; V gene: TRBV11-2; clone size: NA; D gene: NA; CDR3 protein: CASSSTAFVMHTEAFF; CDR3 DNA: TGTGCCAGCAGCTCCACGGCATTCGTTATGCACACTGAAGCTTTCTTT
J gene: TRBJ2-5; V gene: TRBV15; clone size: NA; D gene: TRBD2; CDR3 protein: CATSRGFSGTQETQYF; CDR3 DNA: TGTGCCACCAGCAGAGGGTTTAGCGGGACTCAAGAGACCCAGTACTTC
J gene: TRBJ2-2; V gene: TRBV9; clone size: NA; D gene: TRBD1; CDR3 protein: CASSRGQDNTGELFF; CDR3 DNA: TGTGCCAGCAGCCGGGGACAGGATAACACCGGGGAGCTGTTTTTT
J gene: TRBJ2-3; V gene: TRBV18; clone size: NA; D gene: TRBD1; CDR3 protein: CASSPRTGWTDTQYF; CDR3 DNA: TGTGCCAGCTCACCCCGGACAGGTTGGACAGATACGCAGTATTTT
J gene: TRBJ2-5; V gene: TRBV4-1; clone size: NA; D gene: NA; CDR3 protein: CASSQDREETQYF; CDR3 DNA: TGCGCCAGCAGCCAAGACAGGGAAGAGACCCAGTACTTC
J gene: TRBJ2-5; V gene: TRBV19; clone size: NA; D gene: TRBD2; CDR3 protein: CASSTGLAGETQYF; CDR3 DNA: TGTGCCAGTAGTACGGGACTAGCGGGAGAGACCCAGTACTTC
J gene: TRBJ2-3; V gene: TRBV9; clone size: NA; D gene: TRBD2; CDR3 protein: CASSGGLAETYYTDTQYF; CDR3 DNA: TGTGCCAGCAGCGGAGGGCTAGCGGAAACATATTACACAGATACGCAGTATTTT
J gene: TRBJ2-1; V gene: TRBV7-6; clone size: NA; D gene: NA; CDR3 protein: CASSPFQGANNEQFF; CDR3 DNA: TGTGCCAGCAGCCCGTTCCAGGGAGCAAACAATGAGCAGTTCTTC
J gene: TRBJ2-7; V gene: TRBV4-2; clone size: NA; D gene: NA; CDR3 protein: CASSNQEGQGYEQYF; CDR3 DNA: TGTGCCAGCTCCAACCAGGAGGGCCAAGGGTACGAGCAGTACTTC
J gene: TRBJ2-7; V gene: TRBV7-9; clone size: NA; D gene: NA; CDR3 protein: CASSSLPDRTYEQYF; CDR3 DNA: TGTGCCAGCAGCTCACTGCCCGACAGAACCTACGAGCAGTACTTC
J gene: TRBJ2-7; V gene: TRBV7-8; clone size: NA; D gene: NA; CDR3 protein: CASSLSWSHEQYF; CDR3 DNA: TGTGCCAGCAGCTTATCATGGTCCCACGAGCAGTACTTC
J gene: TRBJ2-1; V gene: TRBV19; clone size: NA; D gene: NA; CDR3 protein: CASAGVWAGEQFF; CDR3 DNA: TGTGCCAGTGCAGGGGTTTGGGCAGGAGAGCAGTTCTTC
J gene: TRBJ2-1; V gene: TRBV15; clone size: NA; D gene: NA; CDR3 protein: CATSRVRYYNEQFF; CDR3 DNA: TGTGCCACCAGCAGAGTCCGATACTACAATGAGCAGTTCTTC
J gene: TRBJ2-5; V gene: TRBV25-1; clone size: NA; D gene: NA; CDR3 protein: CASSESEVGETQYF; CDR3 DNA: TGTGCCAGCAGTGAATCCGAGGTCGGAGAGACCCAGTACTTC
J gene: TRBJ2-7; V gene: TRBV6-6; clone size: NA; D gene: NA; CDR3 protein: CASSQRMELYF; CDR3 DNA: TGTGCCAGCAGCCAACGAATGGAGCTGTACTTC
J gene: TRBJ2-3; V gene: TRBV7-2; clone size: NA; D gene: TRBD2; CDR3 protein: CASSFWGGFGTDTQYF; CDR3 DNA: TGTGCCAGCAGCTTTTGGGGAGGGTTTGGCACAGATACGCAGTATTTT
J gene: TRBJ2-5; V gene: TRBV7-9; clone size: NA; D gene: TRBD2; CDR3 protein: CASSPSSGGVETQYF; CDR3 DNA: TGTGCCAGCAGCCCCTCGAGCGGGGGGGTGGAGACCCAGTACTTC
J gene: TRBJ2-3; V gene: TRBV14; clone size: few; D gene: NA; CDR3 protein: CASSQGSGVTDTQYF; CDR3 DNA: TGTGCCAGCAGCCAAGGGTCGGGGGTAACAGATACGCAGTATTTT
J gene: TRBJ2-3; V gene: TRBV27; clone size: NA; D gene: TRBD1; CDR3 protein: CASADRDRTDTQYF; CDR3 DNA: TGTGCCAGCGCCGACAGGGACCGCACAGATACGCAGTATTTT
J gene: TRBJ2-1; V gene: TRBV27; clone size: NA; D gene: TRBD2; CDR3 protein: CASSTAGGLNEQFF; CDR3 DNA: TGTGCCAGCAGTACAGCGGGGGGGCTGAATGAGCAGTTCTTC
J gene: TRBJ1-4; V gene: TRBV7-9; clone size: NA; D gene: NA; CDR3 protein: CASSRDHVGEKLFF; CDR3 DNA: TGTGCCAGCAGCCGTGACCATGTTGGTGAAAAACTGTTTTTT
J gene: TRBJ2-7; V gene: TRBV12-5; clone size: NA; D gene: TRBD2; CDR3 protein: CASGPGLAGHEQYF; CDR3 DNA: TGTGCTAGTGGCCCGGGACTAGCGGGACACGAGCAGTACTTC
J gene: TRBJ2-4; V gene: TRBV7-9; clone size: NA; D gene: TRBD1; CDR3 protein: CASSLGQGTKNIQYF; CDR3 DNA: TGTGCCAGCAGCTTGGGACAGGGGACCAAAAACATTCAGTACTTC
J gene: TRBJ1-2; V gene: TRBV7-9; clone size: NA; D gene: NA; CDR3 protein: CASSLGPHFPVYGYTF; CDR3 DNA: TGTGCCAGCAGCTTAGGGCCTCACTTCCCCGTCTATGGCTACACCTTC